A single sample gave rise to the 17 T cell receptor beta chains below, sequenced in a study of blood T cell repertoires in COVID-19. The protocol was immunoSEQ multiplex PCR, while the TCRdb copy is restricted to in-frame clones and leaves out a portion. The sample includes 45,000 to 70,000 clones, around 87% of them seen just once. Specimen: peripheral blood. All receptors come from a woman aged 55-70 years with COVID-19, enrolled during active disease.

The V call is TRBV28, the J call TRBJ1-5; 8 bases are a match to TRBD1. Germline V CDR1 and CDR2: MDHEN, SYDVKM. The CDR3 is 12 amino acids. V lost 4 bases, J lost 7 bases, and 0 bases stayed unmatched. The CDR3 is CASSYRGQPQHF. CDR3 coding DNA: TGTGCCAGCAGTTACAGGGGGCAGCCCCAGCATTTT.

This chain uses TRBV5-1 with TRBJ2-3; TRBD2 aligns across 8 bases. This CDR3 has 17 residues. Per germline, CDR1 SGHRS and CDR2 YFSETQ. J lost 3 bases, V lost 0 bases, and 9 bases had no gene match. The DNA for the CDR3 is TGCGCCAGCAGCTTGGCCCCTGGGGCGGGAGGTACAGATACGCAGTATTTT. Amino acid sequence: CASSLAPGAGGTDTQYF.

The genes are TRBV28 and TRBJ1-5; D may be TRBD1 (5 bases). V was shortened by 3 bases and J by 6 bases, with 15 bases between the two germline ends. This CDR3 spans 15 amino acids. Germline assignment: CDR1 MDHEN and CDR2 SYDVKM. CDR3 sequence reads: CASSFLRVVSQPQHF. For the CDR3, the DNA is TGTGCCAGCAGTTTCCTCAGGGTAGTAAGTCAGCCCCAGCATTTT.

This chain connects TRBV6-6 to TRBJ1-5; the D is unclear. The CDR3 sequence is 14 residues long. Germline V CDR1 and CDR2: MNHNY, SVGAGI (reference sequence). V dropped 3 bases and J dropped 0 bases, with 6 bases sitting between them. The CDR3 sequence: CASSYMYSNQPQHF. CDR3 coding DNA: TGTGCCAGCAGTTATATGTATAGCAATCAGCCCCAGCATTTT.

V gene TRBV27 combines with J gene TRBJ1-5, with 11 bases matching TRBD1. CDR1 MNHEY and CDR2 SMNVEV come from the germline V gene (reference sequence). The CDR3 contains 15 residues. J lost 6 bases, V lost 6 bases, and 7 bases had no gene match. Written as DNA, the CDR3 is TGTGCCAGCAGCGACGGACAGGGGGCCTTTCAGCCCCAGCATTTT. Protein: CASSDGQGAFQPQHF.

This sequence joins TRBV11-3 and TRBJ2-5, with 12 bases fitting TRBD2. Germline assignment: CDR1 SGHNT and CDR2 YENEEA. The CDR3 length is 16 residues. Trimming took 5 bases from V and 4 from J; bases not matched to a gene: 8. The CDR3, as DNA: TGTGCCAGCAGCATTCTAGCGGGAGGGCCGGTAGAGACCCAGTACTTC. This sequence encodes CASSILAGGPVETQYF.

The count of this clone is one. CDR3 nucleotide sequence: TGTGCCAGCAGCTCAAGAAGGACAGGAACCTATGGCTACACCTTC. As protein: CASSSRRTGTYGYTF. The rearrangement joins TRBV14 to TRBJ1-2; 7 bases map to TRBD1. The J segment lost 4 bases and the V segment lost 5 bases, leaving 10 bases of the junction unmatched. The CDR3 loop spans 15 amino acids. CDR1 and CDR2 from the germline V gene are SGHDN and FVKESK.

This sequence joins TRBV13 and TRBJ2-7, with TRBD1 matching over 7 bases. The CDR3 totals 15 residues. Germline V CDR1 and CDR2: PRHDT, FYEKMQ (reference sequence). J lost 6 bases, V lost 0 bases, and 8 bases had no gene match. CDR3 nucleotide sequence: TGTGCCAGCAGCTTAGGCCCGGGACAGAGCAGCGAGCAGTACTTC. Protein product: CASSLGPGQSSEQYF.

The rearrangement joins TRBV5-1 to TRBJ2-3, with 7 nucleotides matching TRBD1. Germline V lookup: CDR1 SGHRS, CDR2 YFSETQ. V lost 3 bases, J lost 1 base, and 5 bases stayed unmatched. The CDR3 covers 15 residues. This chain's CDR3 is CASSSQGWGTDTQYF. CDR3 nucleotide sequence: TGCGCCAGCAGCTCACAGGGGTGGGGCACAGATACGCAGTATTTT.

A few counts support this clone. The chain links TRBV28 to TRBJ2-7; perhaps TRBD1 as D (5 bases). The germline V and J ends were trimmed by 2 bases and 4 bases, with 15 bases remaining between them. CDR1 is MDHEN and CDR2 is SYDVKM in the germline V gene. The CDR3 consists of 15 residues. In nucleotides, the CDR3 is TGTGCCAGCAGTTTAGGGGCAGGAGAGTGGTACGAGCAGTACTTC. The encoded protein is CASSLGAGEWYEQYF.

V is TRBV21-1 and J is TRBJ2-3; the DNA was not compared with TRBD2, the D call given in the table. TRBV21-1 is flagged as a pseudogene. This CDR3 has 16 amino acids. DNA of the CDR3: TGTGCCAGCAGCAAAGACCCTGGACTAGCGGGGGGCGGGCAGTATTTT. Amino acid sequence: CASSKDPGLAGGGQYF.

The chain recombines TRBV19 with TRBJ2-7, with D tentatively TRBD1 (5 bases). V dropped 3 bases and J dropped 7 bases, with 13 bases sitting between them. The CDR3 consists of 13 residues. Looked up from germline, CDR1 is LNHDA and CDR2 is SQIVND (reference sequence). CDR3 sequence reads: CASSIPPYREQYF. The CDR3 bases are TGTGCCAGTAGTATTCCCCCCTACAGGGAGCAGTACTTC.

Here the CDR3 DNA reads TGTGCCAGCAGTCCTAATATCGGACTAGCAGGAGACTTCGACAATGAGCAGTTCTTC. Translation gives CASSPNIGLAGDFDNEQFF. The chain combines TRBV2 with TRBJ2-1, with 8 bases that match TRBD2. The V segment lost 5 bases and the J segment 5 bases; nucleotides outside the gene matches: 20. The germline V gene has CDR1 SNHLY and CDR2 FYNNEI. The CDR3 is made up of 19 amino acids.

The chain couples TRBV4-1 to TRBJ1-6; D possibly corresponds to TRBD1 (5 bases). This CDR3 is built from 19 residues. The V gene lost 2 bases and the J gene lost 0 bases, with 17 bases spanning the gap. Germline CDR1 reads MGHRA; CDR2 reads YSYEKL. The CDR3 sequence is CASSQLRGTGSSYNSPLHF. The CDR3 region has the DNA TGCGCCAGCAGCCAACTACGCGGGACGGGGAGCTCCTATAATTCACCCCTCCACTTT.

The chain couples TRBV5-6 to TRBJ2-1; maybe TRBD1 (6 bases). The germline V gene encodes CDR1 SGHDT and CDR2 YYEEEE. The CDR3 spans 16 residues. Trimming pared 0 bases from V and 4 bases from J, leaving 14 bases between. In DNA form, the CDR3 reads TGTGCCAGCAGCTTGGTGGGGGCCCCGGCGTACAATGAGCAGTTCTTC. This sequence encodes CASSLVGAPAYNEQFF. Full variable domain (remainder filled in from reference TRBV5-6 and TRBJ2-1): DAGVTQSPTHLIKTRGQQVTLRCSPKSGHDTVSWYQQALGQGPQFIFQYYEEEERQRGNFPDRFSGHQFPNYSSELNVNALLLGDSALYLCASSLVGAPAYNEQFFGPGTRLTVL.

The DNA of the CDR3 is TGTGCCAGCAGCCGGGACTTTTCCGATACGCAGTATTTT. This sequence encodes CASSRDFSDTQYF. The chain couples TRBV11-2 to TRBJ2-3; D is perhaps TRBD2 (6 bases). With 5 bases removed from V and 6 bases from J, the gap between germline ends came to 12 bases. CDR1 is SGHAT, CDR2 FQNNGV, per germline. The CDR3 consists of 13 residues.

The chain uses TRBV13 and TRBJ2-3; 10 bases are shared with TRBD2. Germline CDR1 is PRHDT and CDR2 is FYEKMQ (reference sequence). The CDR3 totals 19 residues. Trimming removed 1 base from V and 1 base from J; junction bases left unmatched: 11. The CDR3 spells CASSLAGLAAEYGTDTQYF. The CDR3 nucleotides read TGTGCCAGCAGCTTAGCTGGACTAGCGGCAGAGTATGGCACAGATACGCAGTATTTT. The full variable domain, rest sourced from reference TRBV13 and TRBJ2-3, is AAGVIQSPRHLIKEKRETATLKCYPIPRHDTVYWYQQGPGQDPQFLISFYEKMQSDKGSIPDRFSAQQFSDYHSELNMSSLELGDSALYFCASSLAGLAAEYGTDTQYFGPGTRLTVL.